This T cell receptor (beta chain) was documented in a study of siplizumab effects on memory and regulatory T cells. Per sample, 75,000 to 100,000 TCR templates underwent assay. Only in-frame clones appear in the TCRdb table, and some are missing; sequencing was by immunoSEQ multiplex PCR. The profile shows over 65,000 clones, approximately 95% of them singletons. V lost 6 bases and J 8 bases, leaving 13 bases between the germline ends. Germline V gene data show CDR1 as SGHNT and CDR2 as YENEEA. This CDR3 is built from 12 residues. The sequencing sample was made of CD8+ T cells sorted from blood. The rearrangement uses TRBV11-3 and TRBJ1-1, with D perhaps matching TRBD1 (5 bases). The receptor was isolated from a human donor in good health. The CDR3 DNA reads TGTGCCAGCAGTTACGGGACGGACGAAGCTTTCTTT. Protein sequence: CASSYGTDEAFF.